The entry that follows covers one TCR beta chain sequence. CDR3 length: 17 amino acids. Per germline, CDR1 DFQATT and CDR2 SNEGSKA (reference sequence). J lost 3 bases, V lost 2 bases, and 16 bases had no gene match. This entry belongs to a study of molecular identifiers for immune sequencing clone quantification. TCRdb independently ran MiXCR on the PCR reads; one entry per CDR3 protein. The table lists some 89,000 distinct CDR3 sequences, about 24% of them singletons. This sequence joins TRBV20-1 and TRBJ2-7; 7 bases are a match to TRBD1. This clonotype was sampled from a human donor in good health. Some libraries in this study had Jurkat cell RNA spiked in. Sequences were obtained from naive CD8+ T cells from blood, with Jurkat cell RNA spiked in. The sample's subset: FACS-sorted CD8+CD4-CCR7+CD45RA+ naive T cells. CDR3 sequence reads: CSARSGRLTGVDYEQYF. The CDR3 coding sequence is TGCAGTGCTAGATCGGGGCGTCTCACAGGGGTGGACTACGAGCAGTACTTC.